This TCR beta chain was sequenced during a study of cytomegalovirus exposure and HLA in healthy donors. The study sampled nominally healthy donors, though unrecorded immune exposures were likely. A word on this clone: Its matching antigen is unknown. Other DNA sequences of this sample code for an identical CDR3.

Whole-study results and caveats: In a later analysis, TCR beta V- and J-gene trimming was associated with a missense DCLRE1C variant. According to an earlier analysis, most TCR beta V segments yielded productive rearrangements about 90% or about 30% of the time. The study found most TCR sequences rare, yet found some public TCRs in many donors.

PCR used 60 Vbeta primers and 13 Jbeta primers. Sequenced by immunoSEQ multiplex PCR; TCRdb stores in-frame clones only, minus some. The sample has around 150,000 clones; 64% are singletons. What was sequenced was PBMCs. The receptor comes from a young woman in good health and CMV-seropositive.

CDR3: CASSLAGTASYEQYF. Here the CDR3 DNA reads TGCGCCAGCAGCTTGGCCGGGACAGCCTCCTACGAGCAGTACTTC. The chain couples TRBV5-1 to TRBJ2-7, with 7 bases identical to TRBD1. From germline, CDR1 is SGHRS and CDR2 YFSETQ. V shed 0 bases, J shed 0 bases, and the junction held 3 bases outside the gene matches. The CDR3 covers 15 residues.